One sample yielded the 20 T cell receptor beta chains listed below, sequenced in a study of blood T cell repertoires in COVID-19. Measured with immunoSEQ multiplex PCR; TCRdb has only the in-frame clones, and not every one. The sample holds 150,000 to 200,000 clones, less than 95% seen once. Material for sequencing was peripheral blood. Receptor source: a man aged 25 to 45 with COVID-19, enrolled during active disease.

Points on this clone: Other DNA sequences in this specimen translate into the identical CDR3. The chain has TRBV4-1 and TRBJ2-5; TRBD2 matches 10 bases. CDR1 is MGHRA and CDR2 is YSYEKL in the germline V gene. V was pared by 3 bases and J by 2 bases, with 3 bases of the junction left unmatched. The CDR3 is made up of 15 amino acids. The CDR3 DNA reads as TGCGCCAGCAGCCACCGGACTAGCGGACAAGAGACCCAGTACTTC. Protein sequence: CASSHRTSGQETQYF.

The chain joins TRBV10-3 to TRBJ2-2, with TRBD1 matching 11 bases. The CDR3 covers 16 residues. Germline CDR1 ENHRY, CDR2 SYGVKD. J lost 4 bases, V lost 6 bases, and 7 bases had no gene match. The CDR3 DNA reads as TGTGCCATCAGCCCCGGACAGGGGGCCGTCACCGGGGAGCTGTTTTTT. It yields the protein CAISPGQGAVTGELFF.

This chain connects TRBV5-1 to TRBJ1-5; possible D gene TRBD1, 6 bases. CDR1 SGHRS and CDR2 YFSETQ come from the germline V gene. This CDR3 comprises 16 residues. Trimming removed 4 bases from V and 0 bases from J, with 14 bases in between. The CDR3 bases are TGCGCCAGCAGCCCAGGGGTCGATCTTAGCAATCAGCCCCAGCATTTT. Translating gives CASSPGVDLSNQPQHF.

This sequence joins TRBV4-2 and TRBJ2-2; 8 nucleotides match TRBD1. The CDR3 covers 15 residues. V was pared by 8 bases and J by 3 bases, with 8 bases of the junction left unmatched. Germline CDR1 reads LGHNA; CDR2 reads YNFKEQ. Here the CDR3 DNA reads TGTGCCAGCGGTAACAGGGGGGCGGACACCGGGGAGCTGTTTTTT. It translates to CASGNRGADTGELFF.

The rearrangement uses TRBV13 and TRBJ1-1; TRBD1 agrees at 8 bases. The germline CDR1 and CDR2 sequences are PRHDT and FYEKMQ (reference sequence). The CDR3 totals 12 residues. V shed 4 bases, J shed 10 bases, and the junction held 5 bases outside the gene matches. CDR3: CASSSRTGPAFF. The CDR3, as DNA: TGTGCCAGCAGCTCCCGGACAGGGCCAGCTTTCTTT.

CDR3 nucleotides: TGTGCCAGCAGCTTGTCCAGGCCGAACACTGAAGCTTTCTTT. It encodes CASSLSRPNTEAFF. This sequence joins TRBV13 and TRBJ1-1; D remains ambiguous. In germline, CDR1 is PRHDT, CDR2 FYEKMQ (reference sequence). This CDR3 comprises 14 residues. Trimming stripped 3 bases from V and 1 base from J, with 9 bases between.

This clone was picked up one time. The chain links TRBV29-1 to TRBJ2-1; the match to TRBD1 covers 7 bases. With 4 bases clipped from V and 4 bases from J, the junction kept 7 bases outside the gene matches. This CDR3 contains 14 residues. CDR1 and CDR2 (germline): SQVTM, ANQGSEA. The DNA of the CDR3 is TGCAGCGTTGGCCCGACAGGGATATACAATGAGCAGTTCTTC. It is translated as CSVGPTGIYNEQFF.

This clone was seen just once. V gene TRBV11-2 combines with J gene TRBJ2-1; perhaps TRBD1 as D (6 bases). Germline CDR1 and CDR2: SGHAT and FQNNGV. V shed 0 bases and J shed 3 bases, with 18 bases lying between them. The CDR3 runs to 18 residues. The CDR3, as DNA: TGTGCCAGCAGCTTAGATCCAGGGGACACTACTCTCTACAATGAGCAGTTCTTC. It encodes CASSLDPGDTTLYNEQFF.

This sequence joins TRBV6-1 and TRBJ1-5, with 9 bases matching TRBD1. The length of the CDR3 is 17 residues. Germline V lookup: CDR1 MNHNS, CDR2 SASEGT. V shed 3 bases and J 1 base; nucleotides not matched to a gene: 7. The CDR3 region has the DNA TGTGCCAGCAGTGACACACGGGACAGGGCGAGCAATCAGCCCCAGCATTTT. Translated, it gives CASSDTRDRASNQPQHF.

This sequence joins TRBV7-9 and TRBJ1-1, with TRBD1 matching 9 bases. Germline V gene lookup returns CDR1 SEHNR and CDR2 FQNEAQ (reference sequence). Losses at the gene ends were 1 base for V and 6 bases for J; bases not matched to a gene: 6. The CDR3 is 15 residues long. CDR3 bases: TGTGCCAGCAGCTTAGTACAGGGGGCATTTGCTGAAGCTTTCTTT. It is translated as CASSLVQGAFAEAFF.

This clone was seen a few times. The chain carries TRBV19 and TRBJ1-3; D possibly corresponds to TRBD1 (5 bases). The CDR3 is 13 amino acids. In germline, CDR1 is LNHDA, CDR2 SQIVND (reference sequence). V lost 11 bases and J 0 bases, leaving 11 bases between the germline ends. The CDR3 loop is CAAGHLSGNTIYF. CDR3 in DNA: TGTGCCGCCGGACATCTCTCTGGAAACACCATATATTTT.

The chain recombines TRBV4-1 with TRBJ1-4; tentative D call: TRBD1 (6 bases). V shed 3 bases and J shed 0 bases, with 8 bases lying between them. The CDR3 runs to 15 residues. CDR1 MGHRA and CDR2 YSYEKL come from the germline V gene. In DNA, the CDR3 is TGCGCCAGCAGCCAGGCAGGGGCAACTAATGAAAAACTGTTTTTT. This encodes CASSQAGATNEKLFF.

The chain carries TRBV14 and TRBJ1-5; D is unresolved. V was trimmed by 3 bases and J by 7 bases, leaving 7 bases between them. Germline lookup yields CDR1 SGHDN and CDR2 FVKESK. The CDR3 sequence is 12 residues long. The CDR3 coding sequence is TGTGCCAGCAGCCAGGCGGGGCAGCCCCAGCATTTT. This encodes CASSQAGQPQHF.

The genes are TRBV2 and TRBJ2-3; possible D gene TRBD1, 6 bases. Trimming removed 3 bases at V and 10 bases at J, with 17 bases between. Germline assignment: CDR1 SNHLY and CDR2 FYNNEI. This CDR3 is 14 amino acids long. The CDR3 sequence is CASSDPRTAMSQYF. The CDR3, as DNA: TGTGCCAGCAGTGATCCCCGGACAGCAATGTCGCAGTATTTT.

The J gene is TRBJ2-1, the V gene TRBV6-4, with 14 bases that match TRBD2. The CDR3 extends over 15 amino acids. Looked up from germline, CDR1 is MRHNA and CDR2 is SNTAGT. V trimming: 6 bases; J trimming: 5 bases; junction bases outside the gene matches: 3. The CDR3 sequence is CASSKGLAGDNEQFF. The CDR3 coding sequence is TGTGCCAGCAGCAAGGGACTAGCGGGGGACAATGAGCAGTTCTTC.

V usage is TRBV11-2 and J usage is TRBJ2-7, with D possibly being TRBD1 (6 bases). Per germline, CDR1 SGHAT and CDR2 FQNNGV. The V gene lost 5 bases and the J gene lost 1 base, with 12 bases spanning the gap. This CDR3 contains 14 residues. For the CDR3, the DNA is TGTGCCAGCAGCGCCGGACAGCTTTCCTACGAGCAGTACTTC. The encoded protein is CASSAGQLSYEQYF.

The chain carries TRBV5-1 and TRBJ1-1; D is uncertain. This CDR3 is built from 13 residues. CDR1 and CDR2 from the germline V gene are SGHRS and YFSETQ. V was cut by 4 bases and J by 1 base, with 8 bases left in between. The CDR3: CASSPGPNTEAFF. CDR3 DNA: TGCGCCAGCAGCCCAGGTCCGAACACTGAAGCTTTCTTT.

This clone was detected once. The chain uses TRBV19 and TRBJ1-1; maybe TRBD1 (6 bases). CDR1 and CDR2 from the germline V gene are LNHDA and SQIVND (reference sequence). The CDR3 contains 13 residues. V lost 4 bases to trimming and J lost 5 bases, with 11 bases between them. CDR3 in amino acids: CASSSRGRTEAFF. Written as DNA, the CDR3 is TGTGCCAGTAGTAGCAGGGGCAGGACTGAAGCTTTCTTT.

J is TRBJ2-1 and V is TRBV5-1, with unresolved D. The germline V gene has CDR1 SGHRS and CDR2 YFSETQ. The CDR3 is 15 amino acids. The ends were cut back, 5 bases at V and 0 bases at J, with 12 bases in the middle. In nucleotides, the CDR3 is TGCGCCAGCAGTTCCGCATCCAGCTCCTACAATGAGCAGTTCTTC. This codes for CASSSASSSYNEQFF.

The J gene is TRBJ1-1, the V gene TRBV5-1; 9 nucleotides line up with TRBD1. This CDR3 contains 14 residues. V trimming: 0 bases; J trimming: 5 bases; junction bases outside the gene matches: 2. Germline V gene sequence: CDR1 SGHRS, CDR2 YFSETQ. The CDR3 bases are TGCGCCAGCAGCTTGGACAGGGGGCATACTGAAGCTTTCTTT. Translated, it gives CASSLDRGHTEAFF.